These 19 T cell receptor beta chains were all obtained from the same sample, sequenced in a study of T cell repertoires and HLA-DP antigens (dated by TCRdb to between 2017 and 2018). Their cognate antigens are unknown. The library was made by the immunoSEQ multiplex PCR assay. TCRdb took this table from immuneACCESS and kept in-frame rearrangements with V and J called. Such tables lack part of the clones; where checked against another copy, unresolved V genes explain under half of the gap, and the rest is unexplained. For this sample the table gives over 100,000 clones, of which around 92% were detected only once. Roughly 0.3% of the sample is held by the ten biggest clonotypes. The sequenced sample consisted of CD4+ T cells from PBMCs. These TCRs come from a woman aged 18-35 years in good health and CMV-seronegative.

The V gene is TRBV9, the J gene TRBJ1-6, with D possibly being TRBD1 (6 bases). Germline CDR1 is SGDLS and CDR2 is YYNGEE. The CDR3 runs 16 residues. V was clipped by 4 bases and J by 7 bases, with 18 bases between them. The DNA for the CDR3 is TGTGCCAGCAGCCCCGGGGTGGGGGGCCAAAATTCACCCCTCCACTTT. Translation: CASSPGVGGQNSPLHF.

This rearrangement joins TRBV25-1 to TRBJ2-5; possibly TRBD2 for D (6 bases). This CDR3 contains 16 residues. Deletions cut 4 bases from V and 4 bases from J, with 19 bases between. Germline-derived CDR1 and CDR2 are MGHDK and SYGVNS. The CDR3 DNA is TGTGCCAGCAGTGGGAGGCTCAGCCTCGGGGGAGAGACCCAGTACTTC. It yields the protein CASSGRLSLGGETQYF.

This clone was detected once. The V call is TRBV19, the J call TRBJ1-2; TRBD1 matches 11 bases. This CDR3 is 16 amino acids long. V lost 5 bases, J lost 5 bases, and 10 bases stayed unmatched. CDR1 is LNHDA, CDR2 SQIVND, per germline (reference sequence). This CDR3 is CASSPGADRGLYGYTF. DNA for the CDR3: TGTGCCAGTAGTCCTGGGGCGGACAGGGGGCTTTATGGCTACACCTTC.

The chain has TRBV5-6 and TRBJ2-5; unclear D gene. In germline, CDR1 is SGHDT, CDR2 YYEEEE. The ends were cut back, 2 bases at V and 0 bases at J, with 14 bases in the middle. The CDR3 sequence is 16 residues long. This chain's CDR3 is CASSLSANPYQETQYF. As DNA, the CDR3 is TGTGCCAGCAGCTTATCGGCCAACCCTTACCAAGAGACCCAGTACTTC.

The chain uses TRBV4-2 and TRBJ2-5; D is uncertain. Per germline, CDR1 LGHNA and CDR2 YNFKEQ. CDR3 length: 12 amino acids. The V end lost 5 bases, the J end lost 5 bases, and 9 bases lay between the germline ends. As DNA, the CDR3 is TGTGCCAGCAGCACGGGTGGGGAGACCCAGTACTTC. Translation: CASSTGGETQYF.

V is TRBV27 and J is TRBJ1-1, with 8 bases aligning to TRBD1. Germline V gene data show CDR1 as MNHEY and CDR2 as SMNVEV (reference sequence). V lost 5 bases and J lost 6; bases outside the gene matches: 5. The CDR3 contains 13 residues. CDR3 residues: CASSPGQGAEAFF. In DNA, the CDR3 is TGTGCCAGCAGTCCCGGACAGGGAGCTGAAGCTTTCTTT.

The sample holds a few counts of this clone. The chain recombines TRBV28 with TRBJ2-4; 10 bases line up with TRBD2. The J segment lost 13 bases and the V segment lost 8 bases, leaving 11 bases of the junction unmatched. In germline, CDR1 is MDHEN, CDR2 SYDVKM. CDR3 size: 13 residues. Here the CDR3 reads CASSGGGLAAQYF. DNA of the CDR3: TGTGCCAGCTCGGGTGGAGGACTAGCGGCACAGTACTTC.

By its share, this clone is medium-sized. The rearrangement uses TRBV6-1 and TRBJ1-1; maybe TRBD1 (5 bases). The CDR3 runs 12 residues. Per germline, CDR1 MNHNS and CDR2 SASEGT. Between the trimmed V and J ends, which lost 7 bases and 3 bases, there was a span of 9 bases. CDR3 nucleotide sequence: TGTGCCAGCAACCGGGGGGACACTGAAGCTTTCTTT. This encodes CASNRGDTEAFF.

The chain carries TRBV19 and TRBJ1-4; 9 bases match TRBD1. J gave up 8 bases and V 7 bases, and 8 bases lay outside the gene matches. Germline V gene data show CDR1 as LNHDA and CDR2 as SQIVND (reference sequence). The CDR3 spans 14 residues. The CDR3 loop is CASNTGGFSEKLFF. The CDR3 DNA reads as TGTGCCAGTAATACAGGGGGCTTTTCGGAAAAACTGTTTTTT.

This clone was picked up one time. The CDR3 sequence: CASSSPGGEYSPLHF. The CDR3 region has the DNA TGTGCCAGCAGTTCGCCGGGGGGAGAATACTCACCCCTCCACTTT. This chain uses TRBV6-6 with TRBJ1-6, with D possibly matching TRBD1 (5 bases). Germline assignment: CDR1 MNHNY and CDR2 SVGAGI (reference sequence). Trimming cost V 4 bases and J 10 bases, with 17 bases left between them. CDR3 length: 15 amino acids.

The chain couples TRBV11-2 to TRBJ2-2, with 8 bases lining up with TRBD1. The CDR3 spans 16 residues. V shed 2 bases, J shed 0 bases, and the junction held 2 bases outside the gene matches. Germline CDR1 is SGHAT and CDR2 is FQNNGV. The CDR3 region is CASSLTGGTNTGELFF. The CDR3 coding sequence is TGTGCCAGCAGCTTAACAGGGGGGACGAACACCGGGGAGCTGTTTTTT.

The V call is TRBV6-5, the J call TRBJ1-5; D is perhaps TRBD1 (5 bases). Trimming removed 8 bases from V and 0 bases from J, with 14 bases in between. The V gene's germline CDR1 is MNHEY and CDR2 SVGAGI. This CDR3 is 15 amino acids long. The chain's CDR3 is CASRRDGYSNQPQHF. As DNA, the CDR3 is TGTGCCAGCCGCAGGGACGGTTATAGCAATCAGCCCCAGCATTTT.

The gene calls are TRBV30 and TRBJ2-7; perhaps D is TRBD1 or TRBD2 (6 bases each). CDR1 and CDR2 from the germline V gene are GTSNPN and SVGIG (reference sequence). This CDR3 region has 12 residues. V lost 5 bases and J 6 bases, leaving 14 bases between the germline ends. The DNA for the CDR3 is TGTGCCTGGGGACTACAGGGTTTCGAGCAGTACTTC. Protein: CAWGLQGFEQYF.

The chain joins TRBV2 to TRBJ1-1; a weak D match, TRBD1 (6 bases). The CDR3 sequence is 13 residues long. Trimming stripped 6 bases from V and 0 bases from J, with 8 bases between. The germline CDR1 and CDR2 sequences are SNHLY and FYNNEI. The CDR3 sequence is CASRDSMNTEAFF. The DNA of the CDR3 is TGTGCCAGCAGGGACAGCATGAACACTGAAGCTTTCTTT.

The rearrangement uses TRBV2 and TRBJ1-1; D perhaps matches TRBD1 (5 bases). The CDR3 runs 15 residues. Germline assignment: CDR1 SNHLY and CDR2 FYNNEI. V was pared by 6 bases and J by 4 bases, with 18 bases between. CDR3 sequence (DNA): TGTGCCAGCAGGACCCCAGGGAAGAGGGGCACTGAAGCTTTCTTT. Translation: CASRTPGKRGTEAFF.

This rearrangement joins TRBV15 to TRBJ2-3, with TRBD2 matching 7 bases. After removal of 8 bases from V and 5 bases from J, the junction contained 10 bases not matched to a gene. The CDR3 runs 14 residues. The germline V gene encodes CDR1 LNHNV and CDR2 YYDKDF (reference sequence). CDR3: CATSNLGRGDTQYF. CDR3 DNA sequence: TGTGCCACCTCAAACCTAGGGAGGGGAGATACGCAGTATTTT. Together with reference TRBV15 and TRBJ2-3, the CDR3 gives the full variable domain: DAMVIQNPRYQVTQFGKPVTLSCSQTLNHNVMYWYQQKSSQAPKLLFHYYDKDFNNEADTPDNFQSRRPNTSFCFLDIRSPGLGDTAMYLCATSNLGRGDTQYFGPGTRLTVL.

The V gene is TRBV9, the J gene TRBJ1-1; 7 bases fit TRBD1. Germline V gene lookup returns CDR1 SGDLS and CDR2 YYNGEE. The ends lost 2 bases at V and 6 bases at J; junction bases unmatched: 25. This CDR3 has 20 amino acids. The CDR3 sequence: CASSVYKDRPRMITIPEAFF. Here the CDR3 DNA reads TGTGCCAGCAGCGTTTATAAGGACAGGCCACGGATGATAACAATCCCTGAAGCTTTCTTT.

The chain joins TRBV14 to TRBJ1-2, with 7 nucleotides matching TRBD1. The CDR3 length is 16 residues. In germline, CDR1 is SGHDN, CDR2 FVKESK. After removal of 0 bases from V and 7 bases from J, the junction contained 11 bases not matched to a gene. CDR3 in DNA: TGTGCCAGCAGCCAAGATCAAGGGGGCAGCTATTTTGGCTACACCTTC. Translating gives CASSQDQGGSYFGYTF.

J is TRBJ2-2 and V is TRBV18; D possibly corresponds to TRBD1 (6 bases). Germline loops: CDR1 KGHSH, CDR2 LQKENI. This CDR3 spans 15 amino acids. The germline V and J ends were trimmed by 5 bases and 1 base, with 11 bases remaining between them. The DNA of the CDR3 is TGTGCCAGCTCATCTCCGGACAGGAACACCGGGGAGCTGTTTTTT. Protein: CASSSPDRNTGELFF.